Listed below are T cell receptor beta chains from one sample, sequenced in a study of OX40 agonist ivuxolimab in advanced cancers. This table comes from immunoSEQ multiplex PCR, and its TCRdb copy is limited to in-frame clones, with some not included. The sample shows fewer than 65,000 clones, over 80% of them seen only once. The starting material was CD4+ or CD8+ T cells sorted from blood, obtained in a trial of the OX40 agonist ivuxolimab. The receptor set was obtained from an adult with an advanced solid tumor such as melanoma, head and neck, liver or kidney cancer. Both conserved end residues are part of each CDR3. The order of the fields is V gene, clone size, CDR3 length, J gene, D gene, CDR3 protein, CDR3 DNA. The D gene is left open where the match is weak. Not every row has a clone size; where given, it reads once, few, many or a size class.

TRBV11-2	once	16	TRBJ2-1	TRBD2	CASSLGGGRAYNEQFF	TGTGCCAGCAGCCTCGGCGGGGGACGCGCCTACAATGAGCAGTTCTTC
TRBV18	NA	12	TRBJ2-7	NA	CASSPHSYEQYF	TGTGCCAGCTCACCCCACTCCTACGAGCAGTACTTC
TRBV7-9	NA	17	TRBJ2-3	TRBD2	CASSLEAGGRVTDTQYF	TGTGCCAGCAGCTTAGAAGCGGGAGGCCGGGTCACAGATACGCAGTATTTT
TRBV5-1	NA	13	TRBJ1-5	NA	CASSLSGNQPQHF	TGCGCCAGCAGCTTGTCTGGCAATCAGCCCCAGCATTTT
TRBV18	NA	15	TRBJ1-4	NA	CASSPLRGDIEKLFF	TGTGCCAGCTCACCACTTCGAGGGGACATTGAAAAACTGTTTTTT
TRBV25-1	NA	13	TRBJ2-5	NA	CASSDSGKETQYF	TGTGCCAGCAGTGATTCAGGGAAAGAGACCCAGTACTTC
TRBV9	NA	15	TRBJ2-3	NA	CASSVVGTSTDTQYF	TGTGCCAGCAGCGTAGTTGGCACTAGCACAGATACGCAGTATTTT
TRBV6-5	NA	14	TRBJ2-7	TRBD2	CASRGLAGAIEQYF	TGTGCCAGCAGAGGACTAGCGGGAGCTATCGAGCAGTACTTC
TRBV5-1	NA	15	TRBJ2-7	TRBD1	CASSSEAGGSYEQYF	TGCGCCAGCAGCTCGGAGGCAGGGGGCTCCTACGAGCAGTACTTC
TRBV2	NA	14	TRBJ2-7	TRBD1	CASSVGRQGYEQYF	TGTGCCAGCAGTGTAGGTAGACAGGGATACGAGCAGTACTTC
TRBV6-5	NA	12	TRBJ1-2	NA	CASSEGAYGYTF	TGTGCCAGCAGTGAAGGGGCCTATGGCTACACCTTC
TRBV5-8	NA	15	TRBJ2-3	NA	CASSWDPGTTDTQYF	TGTGCCAGCAGCTGGGACCCGGGAACAACGGATACGCAGTATTTT
TRBV5-6	NA	17	TRBJ1-1	NA	CASSSDTSRGMNTEAFF	TGTGCCAGCAGCTCGGATACGTCGCGCGGCATGAACACTGAAGCTTTCTTT
TRBV4-1	NA	16	TRBJ2-7	TRBD2	CASSQDSGGRGYEQYF	TGCGCCAGCAGCCAAGATAGTGGCGGGAGGGGCTACGAGCAGTACTTC
TRBV6-5	NA	13	TRBJ2-7	TRBD2	CASSYWREGEQYF	TGTGCCAGCAGTTACTGGCGGGAGGGCGAGCAGTACTTC
TRBV27	NA	14	TRBJ1-2	NA	CASSSGLTNYGYTF	TGTGCCAGCAGTTCCGGTTTGACTAACTATGGCTACACCTTC
TRBV19	once	14	TRBJ1-2	TRBD1	CASSKGTGIAGYTF	TGTGCCAGTAGTAAGGGGACAGGTATTGCGGGCTACACCTTC
TRBV7-2	NA	18	TRBJ1-5	NA	CASSLGTTLAYSNQPQHF	TGTGCCAGCAGCTTAGGGACAACGTTGGCTTATAGCAATCAGCCCCAGCATTTT
TRBV6-5	NA	15	TRBJ2-7	NA	CASSSPGAGPYEQYF	TGTGCCAGCAGTTCCCCGGGGGCGGGACCCTACGAGCAGTACTTC
TRBV28	NA	13	TRBJ1-2	NA	CASSLRSPYGYTF	TGTGCCAGCAGTTTAAGGTCACCCTATGGCTACACCTTC
TRBV7-6	NA	14	TRBJ2-1	NA	CASSFAGFDNEQFF	TGTGCCAGCAGCTTTGCGGGCTTTGACAATGAGCAGTTCTTC
TRBV18	NA	14	TRBJ1-6	NA	CASSQQTENSPLHF	TGTGCCAGCTCACAACAGACGGAGAATTCACCCCTCCACTTT
TRBV7-9	NA	17	TRBJ2-3	TRBD2	CASSQGVAGAGTDTQYF	TGTGCCAGCAGCCAGGGTGTCGCGGGAGCTGGCACAGATACGCAGTATTTT
TRBV7-9	NA	15	TRBJ1-2	NA	CASSLGRGDRYGYTF	TGTGCCAGCAGCTTAGGAAGGGGAGACCGGTATGGCTACACCTTC
TRBV10-3	NA	13	TRBJ2-5	NA	CAISESRGETQYF	TGTGCCATCAGTGAGTCGAGAGGAGAGACCCAGTACTTC